Listed below are T cell receptor beta chains from one sample, sequenced in a study of CD8+ T cells in alopecia areata. The assay was immunoSEQ multiplex PCR, and TCRdb's table has in-frame clones only and misses some. This sample has approximately 180,000 clones, with roughly 60% found just once. The material sequenced was CD4+ T cells sorted from blood, taken at week 24, from a patient treated with tofacitinib. All receptors derive from a human donor with alopecia areata. Both conserved end residues are trimmed from each CDR3. The order of the fields is V gene, CDR3 protein.

v_call: TRBV6-4
cdr3_aa: ASSGGQGRVYGYT

v_call: TRBV29-1
cdr3_aa: SVERQAYQETQY

v_call: TRBV11-3
cdr3_aa: ASSPPGTRFEDTQY

v_call: TRBV5-1
cdr3_aa: ASSLYAGPMGEQY

v_call: TRBV6-5
cdr3_aa: ASGRGRANYGYT

v_call: TRBV15
cdr3_aa: ATSRSRGMNTEAF

v_call: TRBV15
cdr3_aa: ATSKGNTGELF

v_call: TRBV25-1
cdr3_aa: ASSEYYGNRDEQY

v_call: TRBV15
cdr3_aa: ATSRSGTSYT

v_call: TRBV6-5
cdr3_aa: ASSSYPGQGTDTQY

v_call: TRBV29-1
cdr3_aa: SVGTGGSGGELF

v_call: TRBV4-1
cdr3_aa: ASSQDRTALGAF

v_call: TRBV29-1
cdr3_aa: SASGGDVSYEQY

v_call: TRBV7-2
cdr3_aa: ASSATGVTSYEQY

v_call: TRBV19
cdr3_aa: ASSRGQENQPQH

v_call: TRBV6-4
cdr3_aa: ASSDLGKLF

v_call: TRBV30
cdr3_aa: AWSPGGGSNQPQH

v_call: TRBV11-2
cdr3_aa: ASSSDRAGYT

v_call: TRBV27
cdr3_aa: ASSSVTGGETQY

v_call: TRBV10-3
cdr3_aa: AISEGQDYEQY

v_call: TRBV5-6
cdr3_aa: ASSFSLNEQF

v_call: TRBV6-5
cdr3_aa: ASSVTGGNSPLH

v_call: TRBV30
cdr3_aa: AWDRRGGDTQY

v_call: TRBV6-5
cdr3_aa: ASTVLYRGSQTQY

v_call: TRBV9
cdr3_aa: ASSADRPYEQY

v_call: TRBV4-3
cdr3_aa: ASSQFDTGDGYT

v_call: TRBV30
cdr3_aa: AWSVGTSDGLH

v_call: TRBV18
cdr3_aa: ASSPRQRETQY

v_call: TRBV29-1
cdr3_aa: SVAGPTEAF

v_call: TRBV2
cdr3_aa: ASMGVTNSPLH

v_call: TRBV2
cdr3_aa: ASSDGVASGEQY

v_call: TRBV25-1
cdr3_aa: ASSDQNSGANVLT

v_call: TRBV2
cdr3_aa: ASSPGRGPL

v_call: TRBV2
cdr3_aa: ASSEGLGEQY